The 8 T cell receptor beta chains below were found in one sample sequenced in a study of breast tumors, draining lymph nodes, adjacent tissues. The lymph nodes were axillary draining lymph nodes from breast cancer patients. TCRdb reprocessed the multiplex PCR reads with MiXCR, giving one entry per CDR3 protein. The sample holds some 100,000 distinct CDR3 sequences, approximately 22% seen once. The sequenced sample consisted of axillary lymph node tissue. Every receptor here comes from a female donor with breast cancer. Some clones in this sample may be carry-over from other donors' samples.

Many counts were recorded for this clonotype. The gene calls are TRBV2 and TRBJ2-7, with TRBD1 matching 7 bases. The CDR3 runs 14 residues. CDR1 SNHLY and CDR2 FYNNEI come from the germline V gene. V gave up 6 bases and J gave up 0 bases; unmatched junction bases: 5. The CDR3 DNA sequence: TGTGCCAGCAGCCCGGGACAGCCCTCCTACGAGCAGTACTTC. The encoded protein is CASSPGQPSYEQYF.

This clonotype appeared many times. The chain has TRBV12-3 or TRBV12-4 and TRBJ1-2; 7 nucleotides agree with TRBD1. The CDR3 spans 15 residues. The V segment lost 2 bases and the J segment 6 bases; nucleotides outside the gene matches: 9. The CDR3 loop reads CASSLIARGKDGYTF. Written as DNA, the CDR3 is TGTGCCAGCAGTTTAATAGCCAGGGGGAAAGATGGCTACACCTTC.

In DNA form, the CDR3 reads TGTGCCAGCAGTGAAGCGTGGGGGAATCAGCCCCAGCATTTT. Amino acid sequence: CASSEAWGNQPQHF. V and J are TRBV2 and TRBJ1-5, with D possibly matching TRBD1 (5 bases). Germline assignment: CDR1 SNHLY and CDR2 FYNNEI. The CDR3 has 14 amino acids. Trimming left V 0 bases short and J 4 bases short, with 7 bases between.

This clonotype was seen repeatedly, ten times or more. The CDR3: CASRRTGVLEEKLFF. DNA for the CDR3: TGTGCCAGCAGACGAACAGGGGTCTTAGAGGAAAAACTGTTTTTT. The J gene is TRBJ1-4, the V gene TRBV11-2; 7 positions match TRBD1. CDR1 is SGHAT, CDR2 FQNNGV, per germline. The CDR3 is made up of 15 amino acids. V gave up 6 bases and J gave up 8 bases; unmatched junction bases: 12.

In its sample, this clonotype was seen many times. CDR3 residues: CATSDGGPQYF. The CDR3 DNA follows: TGTGCCACCAGTGATGGGGGCCCGCAGTATTTT. The chain recombines TRBV24-1 with TRBJ2-3, with a possible D match to TRBD1 (6 bases). CDR3 length: 11 amino acids. V dropped 3 bases and J dropped 10 bases, with 7 bases sitting between them. Germline CDR1 reads KGHDR; CDR2 reads SFDVKD.

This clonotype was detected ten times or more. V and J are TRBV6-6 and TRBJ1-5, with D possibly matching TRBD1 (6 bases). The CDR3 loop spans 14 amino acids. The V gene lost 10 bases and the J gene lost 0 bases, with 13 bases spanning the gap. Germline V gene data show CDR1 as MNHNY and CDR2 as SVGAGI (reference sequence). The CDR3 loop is CATRGGYSNQPQHF. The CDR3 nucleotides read TGTGCCACGAGAGGGGGGTATAGCAATCAGCCCCAGCATTTT.

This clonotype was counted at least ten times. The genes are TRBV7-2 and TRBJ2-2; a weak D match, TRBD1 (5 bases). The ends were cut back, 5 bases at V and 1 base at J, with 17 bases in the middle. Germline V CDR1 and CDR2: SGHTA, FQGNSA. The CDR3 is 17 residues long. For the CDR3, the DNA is TGTGCCAGCAGCACGAGACAGCGCCTGTGGAACACCGGGGAGCTGTTTTTT. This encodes CASSTRQRLWNTGELFF.

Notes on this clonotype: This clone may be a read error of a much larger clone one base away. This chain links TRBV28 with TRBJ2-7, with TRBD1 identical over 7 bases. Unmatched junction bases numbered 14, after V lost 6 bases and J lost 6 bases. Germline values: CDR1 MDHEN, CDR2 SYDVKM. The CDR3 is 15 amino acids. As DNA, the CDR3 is TGTGCCAGCAGGCCTCCCGGGACAGAGCTTCGCGAGCAGTACTTC. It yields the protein CASRPPGTELREQYF.